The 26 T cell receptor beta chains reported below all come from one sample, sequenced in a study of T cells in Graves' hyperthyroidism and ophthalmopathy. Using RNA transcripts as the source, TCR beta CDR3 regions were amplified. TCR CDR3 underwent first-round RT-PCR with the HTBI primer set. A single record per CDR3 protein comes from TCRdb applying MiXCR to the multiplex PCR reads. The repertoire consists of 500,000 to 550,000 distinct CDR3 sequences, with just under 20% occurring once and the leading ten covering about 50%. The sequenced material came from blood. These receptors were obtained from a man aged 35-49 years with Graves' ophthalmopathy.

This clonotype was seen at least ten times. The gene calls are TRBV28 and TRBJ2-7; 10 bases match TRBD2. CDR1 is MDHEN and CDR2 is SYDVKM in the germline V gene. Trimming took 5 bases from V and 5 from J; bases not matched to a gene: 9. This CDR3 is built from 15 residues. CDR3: CASSPPSGRINEQYF. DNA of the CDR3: TGTGCCAGCAGTCCCCCTAGCGGGAGAATCAACGAGCAGTACTTC.

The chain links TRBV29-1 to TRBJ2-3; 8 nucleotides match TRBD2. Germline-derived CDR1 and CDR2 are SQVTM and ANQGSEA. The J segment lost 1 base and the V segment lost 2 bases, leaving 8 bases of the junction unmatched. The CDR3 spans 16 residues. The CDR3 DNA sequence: TGCAGCGTTGAAAAGGATCGTAGCGGGGGCACAGATACGCAGTATTTT. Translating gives CSVEKDRSGGTDTQYF.

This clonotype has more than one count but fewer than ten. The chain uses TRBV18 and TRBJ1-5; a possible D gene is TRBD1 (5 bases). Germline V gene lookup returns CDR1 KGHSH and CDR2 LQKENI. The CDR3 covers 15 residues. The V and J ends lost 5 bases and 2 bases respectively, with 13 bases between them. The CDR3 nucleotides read TGTGCCAGCTCAACAAGCAGGGATGGCAATCAGCCCCAGCATTTT. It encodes CASSTSRDGNQPQHF. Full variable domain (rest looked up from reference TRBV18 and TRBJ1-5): NAGVMQNPRHLVRRRGQEARLRCSPMKGHSHVYWYRQLPEEGLKFMVYLQKENIIDESGMPKERFSAEFPKEGPSILRIQQVVRGDSAAYFCASSTSRDGNQPQHFGDGTRLSIL.

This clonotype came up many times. DNA for the CDR3: TGTGCCAGCAGTTTAGGGGGAGGCGAAGGGGACTACGAGCAGTACTTC. It is translated as CASSLGGGEGDYEQYF. The V call is TRBV12-3 or TRBV12-4, the J call TRBJ2-7, with TRBD2 as a possible D gene (6 bases). CDR3 length: 16 residues. V was pared by 1 base and J by 3 bases, with 16 bases between.

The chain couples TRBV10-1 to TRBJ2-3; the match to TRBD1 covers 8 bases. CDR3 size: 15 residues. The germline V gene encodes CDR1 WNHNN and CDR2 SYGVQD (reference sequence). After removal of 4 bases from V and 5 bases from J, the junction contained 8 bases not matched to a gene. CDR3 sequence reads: CASSVKGTGGDTQYF. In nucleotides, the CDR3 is TGCGCCAGCAGTGTGAAGGGGACAGGTGGAGATACGCAGTATTTT.

CDR3 DNA: TGTGCCAGCAGCCCCTTTAGGGGCTACACCTTC. Its translation: CASSPFRGYTF. The V call is TRBV7-9, the J call TRBJ1-2; D is undetermined. V lost 5 bases to trimming and J lost 8 bases, with 9 bases between them. In germline, CDR1 is SEHNR, CDR2 FQNEAQ (reference sequence). The length of the CDR3 is 11 residues.

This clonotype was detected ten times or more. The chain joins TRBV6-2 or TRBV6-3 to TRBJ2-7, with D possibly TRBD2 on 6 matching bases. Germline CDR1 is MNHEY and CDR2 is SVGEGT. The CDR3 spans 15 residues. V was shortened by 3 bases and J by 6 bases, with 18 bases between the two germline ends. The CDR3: CASSYWDFRAVEQYF. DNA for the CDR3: TGTGCCAGCAGTTATTGGGACTTCCGAGCGGTCGAGCAGTACTTC.

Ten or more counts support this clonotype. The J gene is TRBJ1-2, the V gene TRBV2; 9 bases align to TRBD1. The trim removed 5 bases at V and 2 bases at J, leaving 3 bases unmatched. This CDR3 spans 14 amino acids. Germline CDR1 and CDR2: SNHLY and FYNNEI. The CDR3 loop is CASSSTGGNYGYTF. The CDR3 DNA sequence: TGTGCCAGCAGTTCCACAGGGGGCAACTATGGCTACACCTTC.

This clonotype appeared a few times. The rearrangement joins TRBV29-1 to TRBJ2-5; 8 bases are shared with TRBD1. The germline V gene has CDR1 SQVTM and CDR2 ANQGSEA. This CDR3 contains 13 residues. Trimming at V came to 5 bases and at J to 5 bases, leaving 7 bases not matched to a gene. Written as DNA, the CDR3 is TGCAGCGTTAACCCCAGGGGGCAGGAGACCCAGTACTTC. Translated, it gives CSVNPRGQETQYF.

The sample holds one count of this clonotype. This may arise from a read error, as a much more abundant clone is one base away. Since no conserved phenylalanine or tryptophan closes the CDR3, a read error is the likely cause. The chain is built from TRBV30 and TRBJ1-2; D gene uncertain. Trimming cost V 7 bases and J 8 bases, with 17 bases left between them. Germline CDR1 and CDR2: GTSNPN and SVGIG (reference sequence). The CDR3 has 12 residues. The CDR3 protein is CASARGEGGYTL. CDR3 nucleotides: TGTGCCTCTGCGAGAGGTGAGGGAGGCTACACCCTC.

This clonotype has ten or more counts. CDR3 bases: TGTGCCAGCAGCCAACTAGCGGGGTTGGTAGATACGCAGTATTTT. Translated: CASSQLAGLVDTQYF. The V and J genes are TRBV3-1 and TRBJ2-3; 9 positions match TRBD2. The V gene's germline CDR1 is LGHDT and CDR2 YNNKEL (reference sequence). V shed 2 bases, J shed 5 bases, and the junction held 5 bases outside the gene matches. The CDR3 runs to 15 residues.

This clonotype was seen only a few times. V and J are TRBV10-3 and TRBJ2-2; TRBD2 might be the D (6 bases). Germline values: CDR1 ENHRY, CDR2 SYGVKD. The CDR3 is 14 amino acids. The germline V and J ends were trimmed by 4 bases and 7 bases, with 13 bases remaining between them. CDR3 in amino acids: CAISVSDYGGELFF. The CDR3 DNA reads TGTGCCATCAGTGTATCGGACTATGGCGGGGAGCTGTTTTTT.

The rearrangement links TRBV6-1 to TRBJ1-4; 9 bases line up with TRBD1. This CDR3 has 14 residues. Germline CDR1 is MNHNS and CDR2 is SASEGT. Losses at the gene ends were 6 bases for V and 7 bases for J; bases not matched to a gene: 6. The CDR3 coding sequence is TGTGCCAGCAGACCACAGGGGGCGAGTGAAAAACTGTTTTTT. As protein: CASRPQGASEKLFF.

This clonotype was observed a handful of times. This CDR3 is CASRTPSGQTNNEQFF. The CDR3 DNA follows: TGTGCCAGCAGGACCCCTAGCGGCCAAACCAACAATGAGCAGTTCTTC. The rearrangement uses TRBV6-2 or TRBV6-3 and TRBJ2-1; TRBD2 matches at 7 bases. Germline V gives CDR1 MNHEY, CDR2 SVGEGT. V dropped 6 bases and J dropped 5; count of bases not matched to a gene: 13. The CDR3 length is 16 residues.

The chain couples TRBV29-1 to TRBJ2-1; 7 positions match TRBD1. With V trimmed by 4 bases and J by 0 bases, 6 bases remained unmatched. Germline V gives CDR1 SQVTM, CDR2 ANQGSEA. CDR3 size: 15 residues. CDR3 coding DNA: TGCAGCGTTGTAGGGGGCGAAATCTCCTACAATGAGCAGTTCTTC. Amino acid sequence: CSVVGGEISYNEQFF.

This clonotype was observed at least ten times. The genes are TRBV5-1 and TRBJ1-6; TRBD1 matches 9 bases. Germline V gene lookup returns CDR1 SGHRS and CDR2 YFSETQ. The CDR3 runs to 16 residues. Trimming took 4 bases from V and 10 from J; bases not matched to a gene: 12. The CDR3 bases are TGCGCCAGCAGCCGCGACGGACAGGGGCTTGGATCACCCCTCCACTTT. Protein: CASSRDGQGLGSPLHF.

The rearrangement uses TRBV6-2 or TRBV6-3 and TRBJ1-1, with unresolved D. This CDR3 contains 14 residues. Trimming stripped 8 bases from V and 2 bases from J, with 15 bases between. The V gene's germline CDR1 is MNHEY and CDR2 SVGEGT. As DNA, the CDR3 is TGTGCCAGCGCGGACGACCCCAAAAACACTGAAGCTTTCTTT. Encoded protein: CASADDPKNTEAFF.

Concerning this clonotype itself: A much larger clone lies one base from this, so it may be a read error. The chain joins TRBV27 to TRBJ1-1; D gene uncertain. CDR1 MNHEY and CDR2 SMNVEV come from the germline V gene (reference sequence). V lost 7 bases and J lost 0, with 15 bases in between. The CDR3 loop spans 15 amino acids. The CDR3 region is CASKSTRTMNTEAFF. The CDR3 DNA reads TGTGCCAGCAAGTCGACACGGACCATGAACACTGAAGCTTTCTTT.

The CDR3 sequence is CASSLSGAGDNEQFF. CDR3 nucleotides: TGTGCCAGTAGTCTCTCCGGAGCCGGTGACAATGAGCAGTTCTTC. V and J are TRBV19 and TRBJ2-1; D is unclear. Germline assignment: CDR1 LNHDA and CDR2 SQIVND (reference sequence). V was trimmed by 5 bases and J by 5 bases, leaving 16 bases between them. The CDR3 loop spans 15 amino acids.

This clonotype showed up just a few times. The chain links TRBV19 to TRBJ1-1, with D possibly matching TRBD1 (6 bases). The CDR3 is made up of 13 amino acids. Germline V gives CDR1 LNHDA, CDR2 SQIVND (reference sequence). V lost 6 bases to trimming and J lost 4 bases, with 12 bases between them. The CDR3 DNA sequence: TGTGCCAGTAGGGCCAGGGGCGGCACTGAAGCTTTCTTT. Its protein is CASRARGGTEAFF.

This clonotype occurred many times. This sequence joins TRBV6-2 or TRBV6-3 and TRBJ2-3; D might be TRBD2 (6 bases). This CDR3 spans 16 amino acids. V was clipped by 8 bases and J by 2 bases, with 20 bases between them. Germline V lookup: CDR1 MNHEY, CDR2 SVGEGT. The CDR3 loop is CASRAGTSRFTDTQYF. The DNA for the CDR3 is TGTGCCAGCCGGGCCGGCACTAGCCGCTTCACAGATACGCAGTATTTT.

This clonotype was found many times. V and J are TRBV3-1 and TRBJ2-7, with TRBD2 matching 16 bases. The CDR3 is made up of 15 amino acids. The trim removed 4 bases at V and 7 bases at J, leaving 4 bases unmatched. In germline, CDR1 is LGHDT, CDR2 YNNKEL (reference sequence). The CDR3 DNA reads TGTGCCAGCAGCCCCCCGGGACTAGCGGGGGGGGAGCAGTACTTC. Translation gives CASSPPGLAGGEQYF.

The CDR3, as DNA: TGTGCCAGCAGTCGCTCCGGTACGGTGCAGCCCCAGCATTTT. Protein product: CASSRSGTVQPQHF. This chain connects TRBV6-1 to TRBJ1-5, with D unresolved. CDR3 size: 14 residues. Trimming took off 5 bases at V and 7 bases at J, with 15 bases between the two ends. Germline CDR1 reads MNHNS; CDR2 reads SASEGT.

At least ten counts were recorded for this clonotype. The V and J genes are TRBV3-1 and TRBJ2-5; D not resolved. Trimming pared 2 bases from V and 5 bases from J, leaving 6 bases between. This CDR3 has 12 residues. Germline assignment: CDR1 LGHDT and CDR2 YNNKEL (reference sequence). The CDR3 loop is CASSQHGETQYF. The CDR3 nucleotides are TGTGCCAGCAGCCAACACGGGGAGACCCAGTACTTC.

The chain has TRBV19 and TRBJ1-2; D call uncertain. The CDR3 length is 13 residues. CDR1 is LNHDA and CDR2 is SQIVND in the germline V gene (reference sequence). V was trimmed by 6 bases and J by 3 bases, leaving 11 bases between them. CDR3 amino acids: CASRRASDYGYTF. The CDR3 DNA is TGTGCCAGTAGAAGGGCATCGGACTATGGCTACACCTTC.

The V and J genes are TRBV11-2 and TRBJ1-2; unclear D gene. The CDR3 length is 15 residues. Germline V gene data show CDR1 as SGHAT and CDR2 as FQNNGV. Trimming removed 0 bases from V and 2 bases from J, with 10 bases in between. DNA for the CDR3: TGTGCCAGCAGCTTAGATCCGGGAACCAACTATGGCTACACCTTC. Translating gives CASSLDPGTNYGYTF.